This T cell receptor beta chain was identified during a study of lymphopenia after photon versus proton radiotherapy. General study results and limits: Larger post-nadir TCR diversity loss correlated inversely with survival in deceased patients. Oligoclonal CD8+ Temra expansion after nadir drove photon patients' diversity drop.

Germline CDR1 and CDR2: SGHDT and YYEEEE. This CDR3 contains 16 residues. Deletions cut 1 base from V and 0 bases from J, with 8 bases between. In regard to this clone: Antigen specificity is unknown.

TCRdb's copy holds only in-frame clones and misses some; the assay was immunoSEQ multiplex PCR. The sample contains some 55,000 clones, more than 75% of which appear only once. The rearrangement links TRBV5-6 to TRBJ2-6, with unresolved D. The receptor was derived from a man aged 40-49 years with gastric cancer. Sequencing used peripheral blood, obtained from a patient treated with photon-based radiotherapy. The CDR3 spells CASSLSPSSGANVLTF. Here the CDR3 DNA reads TGTGCCAGCAGCTTGTCCCCCAGCTCTGGGGCCAACGTCCTGACTTTC.